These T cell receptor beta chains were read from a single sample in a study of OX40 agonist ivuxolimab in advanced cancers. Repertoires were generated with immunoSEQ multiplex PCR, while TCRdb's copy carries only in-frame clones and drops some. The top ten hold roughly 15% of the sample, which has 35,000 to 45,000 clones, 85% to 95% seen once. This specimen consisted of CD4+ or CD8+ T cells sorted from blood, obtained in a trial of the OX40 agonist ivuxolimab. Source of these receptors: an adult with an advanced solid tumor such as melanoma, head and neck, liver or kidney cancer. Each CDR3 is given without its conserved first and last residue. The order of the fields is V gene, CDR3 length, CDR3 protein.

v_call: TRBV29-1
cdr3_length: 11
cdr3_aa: SGLLSSGNTIY

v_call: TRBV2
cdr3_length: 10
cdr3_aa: ASSESNYGYT

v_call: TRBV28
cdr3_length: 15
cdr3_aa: ASSLIFGTGNNQPQH

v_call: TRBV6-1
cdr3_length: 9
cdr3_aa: ASGRGNEQY

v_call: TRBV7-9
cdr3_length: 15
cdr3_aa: ASSPRAGTPNTGELF

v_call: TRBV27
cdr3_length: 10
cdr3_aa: ASSIGADTQY

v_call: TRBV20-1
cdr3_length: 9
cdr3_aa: SVIGAYEQY

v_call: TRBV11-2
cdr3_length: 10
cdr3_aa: AIGLAGDEQY

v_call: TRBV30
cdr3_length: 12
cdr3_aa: AWSVQGLNQPQH

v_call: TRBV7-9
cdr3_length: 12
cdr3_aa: ASSLGDLGETQY

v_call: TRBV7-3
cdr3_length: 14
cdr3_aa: ASSLIPGSSYNEQF

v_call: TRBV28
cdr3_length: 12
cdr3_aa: ASAPFRGSYEQY

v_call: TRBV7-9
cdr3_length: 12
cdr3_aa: ASSSRQGAQEQY

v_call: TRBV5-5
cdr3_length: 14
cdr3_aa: ASSLRDSTLLYGYT

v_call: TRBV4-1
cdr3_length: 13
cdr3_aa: ASSQESQMDETQY

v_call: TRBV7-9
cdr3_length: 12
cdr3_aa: ASSLDPARETQY

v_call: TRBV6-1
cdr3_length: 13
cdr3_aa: ASSENEVGNTEAF

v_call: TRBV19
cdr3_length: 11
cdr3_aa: ASSSKLAYEQY

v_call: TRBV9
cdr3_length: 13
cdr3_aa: ASSVAGGVTDTQY

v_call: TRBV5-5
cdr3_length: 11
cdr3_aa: ASSPPFGGELF

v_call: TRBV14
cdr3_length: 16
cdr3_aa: ASSQGYRGTNIYNEQF

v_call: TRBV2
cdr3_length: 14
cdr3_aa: ASSEGTGGTWDTQY

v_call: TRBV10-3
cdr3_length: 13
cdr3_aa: AISWGAERGDTQY

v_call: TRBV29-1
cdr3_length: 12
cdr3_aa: SVVTTILSYEQY

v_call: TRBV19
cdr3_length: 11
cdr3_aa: ASSRGTPNEQF

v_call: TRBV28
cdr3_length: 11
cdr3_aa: ASSLALPGELF

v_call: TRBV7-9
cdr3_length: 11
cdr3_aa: ASSPGTGVEAF

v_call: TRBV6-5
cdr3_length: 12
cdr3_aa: ASSYSNSGETQY

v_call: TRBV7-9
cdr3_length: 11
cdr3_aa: ASSSGLVYEQY

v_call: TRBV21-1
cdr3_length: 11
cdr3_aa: ASATRDGYEQY

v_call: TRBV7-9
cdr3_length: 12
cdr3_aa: ASSPSSPRETQY

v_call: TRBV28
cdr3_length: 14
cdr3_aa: ASSFEGLAGAYEQY

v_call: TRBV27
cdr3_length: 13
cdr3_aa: ASSSGTATSYEQY

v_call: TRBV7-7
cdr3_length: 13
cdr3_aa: ASSSGLAPGETQY

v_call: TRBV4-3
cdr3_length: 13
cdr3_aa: ASSQFGTGVDEQY

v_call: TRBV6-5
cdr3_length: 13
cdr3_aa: ASSYSRGGTDTQY

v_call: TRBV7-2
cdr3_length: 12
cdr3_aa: ASSFSGDPYEQY

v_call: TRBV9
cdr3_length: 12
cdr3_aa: ASSGTSQAGELF